This record concerns one T cell receptor (beta chain) sequence. Its antigen is not known. This entry comes from a study of radiotherapy plus CTLA-4 blockade in lung cancer. Overall study results and limits: Once radiotherapy plus ipilimumab had been given, TCR clones derived from tumor expanded in blood.

The table came from immunoSEQ multiplex PCR; TCRdb's copy has only in-frame clones and leaves some out. The repertoire holds 85,000 to 90,000 clones, with roughly 86% as singletons. Germline V gene lookup returns CDR1 MNHEY and CDR2 SMNVEV (reference sequence). The CDR3 covers 13 residues. The V and J ends lost 2 bases and 8 bases respectively, with 12 bases between them. The chain has TRBV27 and TRBJ1-2, with D perhaps TRBD1 (6 bases). This TCR came from a human donor with non-small cell lung cancer that progressed on radiotherapy plus ipilimumab. The sample in question was peripheral blood, obtained from a patient treated with radiotherapy plus ipilimumab. The CDR3 DNA sequence: TGTGCCAGCAGTTTAGGAGGGGGTTGGGGCTACACCTTC. Amino acids: CASSLGGGWGYTF.